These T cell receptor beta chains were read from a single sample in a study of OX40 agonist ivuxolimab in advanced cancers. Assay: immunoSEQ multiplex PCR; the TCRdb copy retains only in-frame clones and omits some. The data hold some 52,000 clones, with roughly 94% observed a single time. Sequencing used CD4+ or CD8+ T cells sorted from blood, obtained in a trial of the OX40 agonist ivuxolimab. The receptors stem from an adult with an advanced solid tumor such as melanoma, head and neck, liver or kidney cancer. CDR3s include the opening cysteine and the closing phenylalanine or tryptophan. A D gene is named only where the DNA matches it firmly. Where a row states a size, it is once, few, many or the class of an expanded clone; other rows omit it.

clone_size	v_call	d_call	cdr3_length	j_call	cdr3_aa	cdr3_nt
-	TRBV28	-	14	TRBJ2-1	CASSTLASRNEQFF	TGTGCCAGCAGCACCCTGGCTAGCCGGAATGAGCAGTTCTTC
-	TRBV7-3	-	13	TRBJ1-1	CASSLMGYTEAFF	TGTGCCAGCAGCTTAATGGGGTACACTGAAGCTTTCTTT
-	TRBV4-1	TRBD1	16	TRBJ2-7	CASSQEAGTGPYEQYF	TGCGCCAGCAGCCAAGAAGCCGGGACAGGGCCCTACGAGCAGTACTTC
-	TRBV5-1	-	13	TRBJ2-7	CASSTGSLYEQYF	TGCGCCAGCAGCACCGGGAGTCTCTACGAGCAGTACTTC
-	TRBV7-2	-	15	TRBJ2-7	CASTLTTSTAYEQYF	TGTGCCAGCACCCTAACGACATCGACCGCCTACGAGCAGTACTTC
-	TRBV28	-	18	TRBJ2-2	CASSPPRHPPANTGELFF	TGTGCCAGCAGTCCACCTCGCCATCCCCCCGCGAACACCGGGGAGCTGTTTTTT
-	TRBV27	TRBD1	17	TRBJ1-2	CASSLTPTGDSVYGYTF	TGTGCCAGCAGTCTAACGCCCACAGGGGACAGCGTCTATGGCTACACCTTC
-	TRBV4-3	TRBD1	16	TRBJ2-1	CASSQEWDRGYNEQFF	TGCGCCAGCAGCCAAGAATGGGACAGGGGTTACAATGAGCAGTTCTTC
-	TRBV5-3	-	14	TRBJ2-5	CARSLGRRLETQYF	TGTGCCAGAAGCTTGGGCAGGCGATTAGAGACCCAGTACTTC
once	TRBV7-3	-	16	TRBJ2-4	CASSLNRTLAKNIQYF	TGTGCCAGCAGCTTGAACAGGACCCTAGCCAAAAACATTCAGTACTTC
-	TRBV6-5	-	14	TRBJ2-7	CASSPPTSLYEQYF	TGTGCCAGCAGTCCGCCGACAAGCTTATACGAGCAGTACTTC
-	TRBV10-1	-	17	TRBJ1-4	CASSRQRLPTTNEKLFF	TGCGCCAGCAGCCGACAGCGCTTACCTACAACTAATGAAAAACTGTTTTTT
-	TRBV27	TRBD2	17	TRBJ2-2	CASSLLTSGANTGELFF	TGTGCCAGCAGTTTATTAACTAGCGGAGCGAACACCGGGGAGCTGTTTTTT
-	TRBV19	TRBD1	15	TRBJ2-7	CASSPGQGAFYEQYF	TGTGCCAGTAGCCCGGGACAGGGGGCTTTCTACGAGCAGTACTTC
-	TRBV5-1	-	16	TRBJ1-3	CASSGGSAISGNTIYF	TGCGCCAGCAGCGGGGGCAGTGCTATCTCTGGAAACACCATATATTTT
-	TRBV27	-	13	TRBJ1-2	CASSLWSNYGYTF	TGTGCCAGCAGTTTATGGTCGAACTATGGCTACACCTTC
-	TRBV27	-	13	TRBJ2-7	CASSFYLGYEQYF	TGTGCCAGCAGTTTTTATTTGGGGTACGAGCAGTACTTC
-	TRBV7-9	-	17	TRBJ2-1	CASSLRVVTSSYNEQFF	TGTGCCAGCAGCTTAAGGGTAGTGACTAGCTCCTACAATGAGCAGTTCTTC
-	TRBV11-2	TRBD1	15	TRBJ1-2	CASSLGAGGTYGYTF	TGTGCCAGCAGCTTAGGGGCAGGGGGCACCTATGGCTACACCTTC
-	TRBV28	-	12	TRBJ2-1	CANSFPHNEQFF	TGTGCCAACAGTTTCCCACACAATGAGCAGTTCTTC
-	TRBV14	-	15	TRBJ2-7	CASSQAVQAPYEQYF	TGTGCCAGCAGCCAAGCCGTACAGGCCCCCTACGAGCAGTACTTC
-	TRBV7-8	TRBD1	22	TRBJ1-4	CASTLLEGIGTDDFTTNEKLFF	TGTGCCAGCACCCTATTAGAGGGTATCGGGACAGACGATTTTACAACTAATGAAAAACTGTTTTTT
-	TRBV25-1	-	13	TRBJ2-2	CASIEPRTGELFF	TGTGCCAGCATAGAACCTAGGACCGGGGAGCTGTTTTTT
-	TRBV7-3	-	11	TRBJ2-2	CARAPYRELFF	TGTGCCAGGGCGCCGTACCGGGAGCTGTTTTTT
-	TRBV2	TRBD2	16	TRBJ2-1	CASSGAGGSSYNEQFF	TGTGCCAGCAGTGGGGCGGGAGGGAGCTCCTACAATGAGCAGTTCTTC
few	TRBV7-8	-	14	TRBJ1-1	CASSLGGVNTEAFF	TGTGCCAGCAGCTTAGGGGGTGTGAACACTGAAGCTTTCTTT
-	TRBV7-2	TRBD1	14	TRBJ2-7	CASSLGGTGYEQYF	TGTGCCAGCAGCTTAGGTGGGACAGGATACGAGCAGTACTTC
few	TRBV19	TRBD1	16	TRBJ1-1	CASSVGTGGLETEAFF	TGTGCCAGTAGTGTAGGGACAGGGGGCCTCGAAACTGAAGCTTTCTTT
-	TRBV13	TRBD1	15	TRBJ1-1	CASSWGQGGLTEAFF	TGTGCCAGCAGCTGGGGACAGGGAGGGTTAACTGAAGCTTTCTTT
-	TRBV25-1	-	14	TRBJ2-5	CASSLKAGQETQYF	TGTGCCAGCAGTCTTAAGGCGGGTCAAGAGACCCAGTACTTC
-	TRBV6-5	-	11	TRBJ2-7	CASGAGYEQYF	TGTGCCAGTGGGGCGGGCTACGAGCAGTACTTC
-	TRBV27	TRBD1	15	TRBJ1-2	CASRTGQGANYGYTF	TGTGCCAGCAGGACCGGACAGGGAGCTAACTATGGCTACACCTTC
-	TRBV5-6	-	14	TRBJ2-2	CASSFPPEDRELFF	TGTGCCAGCAGCTTTCCACCTGAGGACAGGGAGCTGTTTTTT
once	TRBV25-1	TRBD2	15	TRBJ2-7	CASSEAAGGHYEQYF	TGTGCCAGCAGTGAAGCGGCGGGGGGTCATTACGAGCAGTACTTC
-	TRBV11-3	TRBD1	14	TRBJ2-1	CASSPTGGYNEQFF	TGTGCCAGCAGCCCCACAGGGGGATACAATGAGCAGTTCTTC
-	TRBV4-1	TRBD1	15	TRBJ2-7	CASSRQGASTYEQYF	TGCGCCAGCAGCCGACAGGGGGCGAGTACCTACGAGCAGTACTTC